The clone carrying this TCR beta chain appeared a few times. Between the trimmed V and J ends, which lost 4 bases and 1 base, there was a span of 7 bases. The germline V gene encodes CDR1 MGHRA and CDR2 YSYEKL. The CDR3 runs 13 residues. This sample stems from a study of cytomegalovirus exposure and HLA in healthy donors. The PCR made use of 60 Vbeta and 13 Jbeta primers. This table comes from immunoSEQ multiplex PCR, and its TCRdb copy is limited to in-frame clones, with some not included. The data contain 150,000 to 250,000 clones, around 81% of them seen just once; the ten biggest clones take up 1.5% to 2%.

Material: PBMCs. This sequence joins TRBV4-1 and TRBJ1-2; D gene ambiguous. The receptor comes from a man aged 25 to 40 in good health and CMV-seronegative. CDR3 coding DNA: TGCGCCAGCAGCCGCCTAGATAACTATGGCTACACCTTC. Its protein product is CASSRLDNYGYTF.